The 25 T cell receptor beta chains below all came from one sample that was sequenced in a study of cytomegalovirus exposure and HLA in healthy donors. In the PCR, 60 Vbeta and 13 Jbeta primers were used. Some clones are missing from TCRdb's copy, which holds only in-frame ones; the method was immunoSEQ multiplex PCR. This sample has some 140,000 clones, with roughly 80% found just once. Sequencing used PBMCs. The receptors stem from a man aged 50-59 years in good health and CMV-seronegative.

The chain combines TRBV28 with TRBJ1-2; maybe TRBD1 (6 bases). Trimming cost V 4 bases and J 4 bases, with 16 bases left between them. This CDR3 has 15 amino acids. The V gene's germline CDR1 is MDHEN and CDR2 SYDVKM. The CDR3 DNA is TGTGCCAGCAGTTCCCTTGGAACAGGGCGCTATGGCTACACCTTC. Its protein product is CASSSLGTGRYGYTF.

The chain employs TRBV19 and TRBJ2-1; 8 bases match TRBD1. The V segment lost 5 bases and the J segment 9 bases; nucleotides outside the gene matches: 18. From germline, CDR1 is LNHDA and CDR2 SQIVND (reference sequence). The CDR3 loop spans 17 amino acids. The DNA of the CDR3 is TGTGCCAGTAGTGCCTCCGGGACAGGTCTCGGAGTAGGTGAGCAGTTCTTC. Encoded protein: CASSASGTGLGVGEQFF. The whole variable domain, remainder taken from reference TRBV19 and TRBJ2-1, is DGGITQSPKYLFRKEGQNVTLSCEQNLNHDAMYWYRQDPGQGLRLIYYSQIVNDFQKGDIAEGYSVSREKKESFPLTVTSAQKNPTAFYLCASSASGTGLGVGEQFFGPGTRLTVL.

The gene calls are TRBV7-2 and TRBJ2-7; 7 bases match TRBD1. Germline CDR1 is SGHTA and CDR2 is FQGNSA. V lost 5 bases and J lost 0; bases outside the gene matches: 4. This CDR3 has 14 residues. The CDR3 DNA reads TGTGCCAGCAGCACCAGGGGGAACTCCTACGAGCAGTACTTC. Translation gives CASSTRGNSYEQYF. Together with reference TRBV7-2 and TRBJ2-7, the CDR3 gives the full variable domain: GAGVSQSPSNKVTEKGKDVELRCDPISGHTALYWYRQSLGQGLEFLIYFQGNSAPDKSGLPSDRFSAERTGGSVSTLTIQRTQQEDSAVYLCASSTRGNSYEQYFGPGTRLTVT.

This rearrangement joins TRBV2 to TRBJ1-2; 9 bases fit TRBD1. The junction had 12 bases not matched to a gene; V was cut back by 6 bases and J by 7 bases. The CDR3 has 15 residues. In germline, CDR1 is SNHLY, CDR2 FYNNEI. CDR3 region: CASSPPTGGIGGYTF. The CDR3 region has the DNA TGTGCCAGCAGCCCTCCTACAGGGGGCATTGGTGGCTACACCTTC.

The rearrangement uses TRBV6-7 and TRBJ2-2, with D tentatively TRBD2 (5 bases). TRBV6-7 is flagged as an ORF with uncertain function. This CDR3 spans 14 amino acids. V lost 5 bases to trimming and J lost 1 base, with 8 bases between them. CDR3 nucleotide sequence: TGTGCCAGCAGTATGGGGAGGAACACCGGGGAGCTGTTTTTT. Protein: CASSMGRNTGELFF.

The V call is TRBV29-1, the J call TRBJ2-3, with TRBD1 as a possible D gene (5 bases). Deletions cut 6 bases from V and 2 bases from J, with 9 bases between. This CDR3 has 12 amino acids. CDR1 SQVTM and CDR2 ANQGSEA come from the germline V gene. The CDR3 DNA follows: TGCAGCGTCTCGACAGACACAGATACGCAGTATTTT. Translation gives CSVSTDTDTQYF.

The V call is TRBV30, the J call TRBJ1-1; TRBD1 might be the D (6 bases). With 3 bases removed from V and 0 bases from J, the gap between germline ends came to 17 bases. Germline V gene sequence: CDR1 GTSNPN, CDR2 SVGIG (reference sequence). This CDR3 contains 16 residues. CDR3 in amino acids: CAWSVPRTAMNTEAFF. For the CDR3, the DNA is TGTGCCTGGAGCGTACCCCGGACAGCTATGAACACTGAAGCTTTCTTT.

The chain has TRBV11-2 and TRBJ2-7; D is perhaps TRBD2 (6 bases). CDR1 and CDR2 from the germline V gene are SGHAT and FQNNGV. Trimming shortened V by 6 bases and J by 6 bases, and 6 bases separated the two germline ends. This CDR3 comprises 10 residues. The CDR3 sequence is CASRGGEQYF. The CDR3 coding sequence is TGTGCCAGCAGGGGGGGCGAGCAGTACTTC.

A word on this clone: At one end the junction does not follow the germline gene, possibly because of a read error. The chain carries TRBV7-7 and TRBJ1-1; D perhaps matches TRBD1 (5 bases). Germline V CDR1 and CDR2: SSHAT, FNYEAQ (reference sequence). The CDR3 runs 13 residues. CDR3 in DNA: TGTGCTAGCAGCTTGACAGAGAACACTGAAGCTTTCTTT. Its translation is CASSLTENTEAFF.

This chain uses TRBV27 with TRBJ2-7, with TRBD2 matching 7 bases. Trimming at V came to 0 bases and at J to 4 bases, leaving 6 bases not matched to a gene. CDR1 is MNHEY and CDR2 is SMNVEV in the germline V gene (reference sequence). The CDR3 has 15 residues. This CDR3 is CASSLSHGGFYEQYF. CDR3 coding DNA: TGTGCCAGCAGTTTATCCCACGGGGGGTTTTACGAGCAGTACTTC.

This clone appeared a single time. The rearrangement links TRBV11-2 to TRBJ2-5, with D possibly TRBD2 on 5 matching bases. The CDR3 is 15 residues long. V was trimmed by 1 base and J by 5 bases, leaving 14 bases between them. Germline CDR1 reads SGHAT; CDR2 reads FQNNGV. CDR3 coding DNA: TGTGCCAGCAGCTTAGGCACGGGAATCGGTGAGACCCAGTACTTC. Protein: CASSLGTGIGETQYF.

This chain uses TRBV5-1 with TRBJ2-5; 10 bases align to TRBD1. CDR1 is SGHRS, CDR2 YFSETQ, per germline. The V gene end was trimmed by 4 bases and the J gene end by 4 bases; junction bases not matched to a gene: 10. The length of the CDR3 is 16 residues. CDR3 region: CASSAGRQGAGETQYF. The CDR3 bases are TGCGCCAGCAGCGCCGGGCGACAGGGGGCTGGAGAGACCCAGTACTTC.

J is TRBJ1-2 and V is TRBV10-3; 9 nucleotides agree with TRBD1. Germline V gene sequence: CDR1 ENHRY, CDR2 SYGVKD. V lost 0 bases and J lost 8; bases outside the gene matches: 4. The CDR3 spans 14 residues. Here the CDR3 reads CAISESTGGGGYTF. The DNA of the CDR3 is TGTGCCATCAGTGAGTCTACAGGGGGCGGAGGCTACACCTTC.

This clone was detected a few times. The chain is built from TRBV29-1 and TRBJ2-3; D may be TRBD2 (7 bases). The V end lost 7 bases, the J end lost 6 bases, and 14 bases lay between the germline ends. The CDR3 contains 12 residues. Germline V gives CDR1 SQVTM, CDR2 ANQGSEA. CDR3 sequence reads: CSGGGAGDTQYF. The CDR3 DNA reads TGCAGCGGTGGGGGGGCTGGTGATACGCAGTATTTT.

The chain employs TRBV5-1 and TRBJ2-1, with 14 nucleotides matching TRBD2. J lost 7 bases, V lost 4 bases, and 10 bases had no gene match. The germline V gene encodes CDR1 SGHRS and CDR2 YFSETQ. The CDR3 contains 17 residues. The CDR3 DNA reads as TGCGCCAGCAGCCCCACCGGGACTAGCGGGAGCAGGAATGAGCAGTTCTTC. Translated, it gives CASSPTGTSGSRNEQFF.

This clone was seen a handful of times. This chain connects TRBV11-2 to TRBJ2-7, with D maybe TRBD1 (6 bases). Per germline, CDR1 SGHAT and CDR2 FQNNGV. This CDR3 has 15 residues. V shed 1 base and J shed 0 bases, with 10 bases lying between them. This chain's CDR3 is CASSLGQAYSYEQYF. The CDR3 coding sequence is TGTGCCAGCAGCTTAGGACAGGCTTACTCCTACGAGCAGTACTTC.

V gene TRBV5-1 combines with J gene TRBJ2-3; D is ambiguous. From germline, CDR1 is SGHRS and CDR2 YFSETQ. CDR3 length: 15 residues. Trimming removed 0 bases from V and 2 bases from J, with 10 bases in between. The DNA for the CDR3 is TGCGCCAGCAGCTTGGTGGCTCAGGACACAGATACGCAGTATTTT. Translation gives CASSLVAQDTDTQYF.

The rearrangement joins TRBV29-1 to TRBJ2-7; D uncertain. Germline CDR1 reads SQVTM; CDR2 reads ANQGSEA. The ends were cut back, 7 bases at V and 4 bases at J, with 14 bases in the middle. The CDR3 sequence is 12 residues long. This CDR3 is CSAGSFEYEQYF. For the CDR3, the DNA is TGCAGCGCTGGCTCTTTCGAATACGAGCAGTACTTC.

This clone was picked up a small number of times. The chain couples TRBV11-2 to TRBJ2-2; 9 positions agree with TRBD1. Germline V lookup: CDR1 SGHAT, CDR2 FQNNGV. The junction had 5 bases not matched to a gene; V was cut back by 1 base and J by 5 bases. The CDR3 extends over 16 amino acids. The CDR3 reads CASSLVGQGFTGELFF. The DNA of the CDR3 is TGTGCCAGCAGCTTAGTGGGACAGGGTTTTACCGGGGAGCTGTTTTTT. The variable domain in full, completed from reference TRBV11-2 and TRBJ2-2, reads EAGVAQSPRYKIIEKRQSVAFWCNPISGHATLYWYQQILGQGPKLLIQFQNNGVVDDSQLPKDRFSAERLKGVDSTLKIQPAKLEDSAVYLCASSLVGQGFTGELFFGEGSRLTVL.

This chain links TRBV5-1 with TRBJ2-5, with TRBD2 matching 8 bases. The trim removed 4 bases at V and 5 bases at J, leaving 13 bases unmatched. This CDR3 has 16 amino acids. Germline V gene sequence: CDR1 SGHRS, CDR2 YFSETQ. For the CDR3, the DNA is TGCGCCAGCAGCCCCGGGGGTAGCGGGGTGAGGGAGACCCAGTACTTC. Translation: CASSPGGSGVRETQYF.

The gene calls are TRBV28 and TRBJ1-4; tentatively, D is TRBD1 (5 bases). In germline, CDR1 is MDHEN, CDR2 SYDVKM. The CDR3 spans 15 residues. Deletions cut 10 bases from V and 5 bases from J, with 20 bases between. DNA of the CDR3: TGTGCCACCCTAGGAAAGTCCAGGGTAAATGAAAAACTGTTTTTT. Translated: CATLGKSRVNEKLFF.

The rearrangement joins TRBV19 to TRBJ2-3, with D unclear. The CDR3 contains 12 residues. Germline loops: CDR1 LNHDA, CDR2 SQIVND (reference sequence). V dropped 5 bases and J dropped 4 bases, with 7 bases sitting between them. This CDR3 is CASSFLADTQYF. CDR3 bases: TGTGCCAGTAGTTTTCTCGCAGATACGCAGTATTTT.

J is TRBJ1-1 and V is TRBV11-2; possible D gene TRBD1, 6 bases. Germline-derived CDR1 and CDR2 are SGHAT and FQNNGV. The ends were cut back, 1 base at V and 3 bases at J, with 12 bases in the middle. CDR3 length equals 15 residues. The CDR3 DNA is TGTGCCAGCAGCTTAGTTGGGGAGGGGGACACTGAAGCTTTCTTT. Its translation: CASSLVGEGDTEAFF.

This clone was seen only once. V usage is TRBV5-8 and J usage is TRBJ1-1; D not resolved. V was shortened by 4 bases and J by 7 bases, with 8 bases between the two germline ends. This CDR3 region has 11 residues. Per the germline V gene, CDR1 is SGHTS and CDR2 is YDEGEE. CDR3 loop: CASSPRGEAFF. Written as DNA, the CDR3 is TGTGCCAGCAGCCCTCGAGGTGAAGCTTTCTTT.

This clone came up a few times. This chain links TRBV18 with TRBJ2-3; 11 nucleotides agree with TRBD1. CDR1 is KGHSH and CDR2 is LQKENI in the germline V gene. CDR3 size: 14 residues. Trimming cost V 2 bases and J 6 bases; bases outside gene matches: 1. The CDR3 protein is CASSPGQGADTQYF. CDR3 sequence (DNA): TGTGCCAGCTCACCAGGACAGGGGGCTGATACGCAGTATTTT.